These T cell receptor beta chains were read from a single sample in a study of blood T cell repertoires in COVID-19. The method was immunoSEQ multiplex PCR; TCRdb's version includes in-frame clones alone and lacks a portion of them. In the table there are about 60,000 clones, approximately 80% of which are singletons. The sequencing input was peripheral blood. The receptors shown here come from a man aged 60 to 69 with acute or convalescent COVID-19. Each CDR3 is given with its conserved first and last residue. The order of the fields is J gene, V gene, CDR3 protein.

TRBJ2-2 | TRBV5-1 | CASSLKNRGRTNTGELFF
TRBJ1-3 | TRBV19 | CASSIDRTGNTIYF
TRBJ2-5 | TRBV4-2 | CASSQEGGYRETQYF
TRBJ1-1 | TRBV18 | CASSPPRGTRGGNTEAFF
TRBJ2-2 | TRBV30 | CAWRREAGELFF
TRBJ1-2 | TRBV3-1/TRBV3-2 | CASSQEGQGIANYGYTF
TRBJ1-4 | TRBV5-1 | CASRVDRETQFF
TRBJ1-5 | TRBV6-2/TRBV6-3 | CASTPDGRVVPQHF
TRBJ2-5 | TRBV19 | CASSISTGLSLETQYF
TRBJ1-6 | TRBV30 | CAWTLRDNSPLHF
TRBJ1-5 | TRBV28 | CASWGGGSNQPQHF
TRBJ2-7 | TRBV7-2 | CASSERGFTAYEQYF
TRBJ2-3 | TRBV9 | CASSVAGQGTDTQYF
TRBJ1-5 | TRBV11-2 | CASSLGSRTGGNQPQHF
TRBJ2-2 | TRBV3-1/TRBV3-2 | CASSQGTGRYTGELFF
TRBJ1-2 | TRBV6-5 | CASSSIGGVGYTF
TRBJ1-5 | TRBV4-3 | CASSQEPGEQPQHF
TRBJ1-4 | TRBV11-2 | CASSDRRRNEKLFF
TRBJ1-1 | TRBV2 | CASTRKAEAFF
TRBJ1-3 | TRBV18 | CASSQGTASGNTIYF
TRBJ1-6 | TRBV25-1 | CASSTGTGNNSPLHF
TRBJ1-3 | TRBV14 | CASSPQGGRGYTIYF
TRBJ1-2 | TRBV10-2 | CASSDRTWGDHYGYTF
TRBJ1-1 | TRBV6-2/TRBV6-3 | CASSYSRGNTEAFF
TRBJ2-3 | TRBV5-1 | CASSFRADTQYF
TRBJ1-6 | TRBV7-8 | CASSLAAGSSYNSPLHF
TRBJ2-7 | TRBV19 | CASSTKQGDEQYF
TRBJ1-1 | TRBV7-9 | CASSLGSGGDEAFF
TRBJ2-7 | TRBV2 | CASSEGGIRHEQYF
TRBJ1-3 | TRBV5-4 | CASSPTGGENTIYF
TRBJ2-7 | TRBV7-2 | CASSLLSEQYF
TRBJ1-6 | TRBV19 | CASSSDRSSYNSPLHF
TRBJ1-1 | TRBV6-5 | CASSSAGGLNTEAFF
TRBJ1-2 | TRBV2 | CASSAGGYGYTF
TRBJ1-2 | TRBV5-4 | CASSWIPGQGRDGYTF
TRBJ2-7 | TRBV3-1/TRBV3-2 | CASSPGQHEQYF
TRBJ1-6 | TRBV7-2 | CASSITGSPNSPLHF
TRBJ1-2 | TRBV29-1 | CSVDGLGGSYTF
TRBJ2-1 | TRBV12-3/TRBV12-4 | CASRRTDNEQFF
TRBJ1-6 | TRBV7-2 | CASSPTGGSPLHF
TRBJ1-1 | TRBV7-8 | CASSFQPGQGNTEAFF
TRBJ1-3 | TRBV30 | CAWAPEDTIYF
TRBJ2-2 | TRBV25-1 | CASTGLGDTGELFF
TRBJ1-1 | TRBV18 | CASSAFGRNTEAFF
TRBJ2-3 | TRBV5-4 | CASSYLLAPIDTQYF
TRBJ2-1 | TRBV7-2 | CASSWSTGGFEQFF
TRBJ1-1 | TRBV6-2/TRBV6-3 | CASSSRATGFRTEAFF
TRBJ2-2 | TRBV11-3 | CASSLRQGRTGELFF
TRBJ1-2 | TRBV4-3 | CASSRSAGKKTNYGYTF
TRBJ1-4 | TRBV4-3 | CASSHRRGGDNEKLFF